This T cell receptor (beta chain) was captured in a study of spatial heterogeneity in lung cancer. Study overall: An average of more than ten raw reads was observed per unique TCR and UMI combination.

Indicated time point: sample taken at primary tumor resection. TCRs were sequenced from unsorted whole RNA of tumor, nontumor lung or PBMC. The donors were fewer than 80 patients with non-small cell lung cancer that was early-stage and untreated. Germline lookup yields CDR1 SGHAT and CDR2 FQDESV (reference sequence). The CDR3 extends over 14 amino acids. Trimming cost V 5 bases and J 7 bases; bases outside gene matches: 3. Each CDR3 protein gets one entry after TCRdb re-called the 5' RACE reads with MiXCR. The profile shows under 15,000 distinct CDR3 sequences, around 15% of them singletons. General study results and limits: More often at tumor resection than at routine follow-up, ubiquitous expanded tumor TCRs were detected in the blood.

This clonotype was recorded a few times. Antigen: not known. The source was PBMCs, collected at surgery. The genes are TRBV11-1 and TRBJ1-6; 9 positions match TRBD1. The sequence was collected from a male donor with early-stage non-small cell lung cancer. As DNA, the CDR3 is TGTGCCAGCAGCCCTACAGGGGGCAATTCACCCCTCCACTTT. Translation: CASSPTGGNSPLHF.